Each of the 26 T cell receptor beta chains below was sequenced from the same sample in a study of cytomegalovirus exposure and HLA in healthy donors. PCR primers comprised 60 Vbeta and 13 Jbeta primers. Method: immunoSEQ multiplex PCR; TCRdb's copy keeps in-frame clones and lacks some. The profile covers 150,000 to 200,000 clones, with around 80% appearing a single time and less than 1.5% taken by the ten largest. Material: PBMCs. The receptors were gathered from a woman in her 30s in good health and CMV-seropositive.

This clone was seen a single time. The DNA for the CDR3 is TGTGCCAGCAGCCCCCCCGTTGGCGGGGGGCGGACTGAAGCTTTCTTT. It encodes CASSPPVGGGRTEAFF. This chain joins TRBV5-4 and TRBJ1-1, with D maybe TRBD1 (6 bases). The germline gives CDR1 SGHNT, CDR2 YYREEE (reference sequence). V lost 4 bases and J lost 5, with 21 bases in between. The CDR3 has 16 amino acids.

This chain uses TRBV28 with TRBJ1-1, with D maybe TRBD1 (6 bases). Trimming pared 7 bases from V and 7 bases from J, leaving 13 bases between. CDR3 length equals 12 residues. Per the germline V gene, CDR1 is MDHEN and CDR2 is SYDVKM. CDR3 in amino acids: CASNQQGIEAFF. CDR3 in DNA: TGTGCCAGCAATCAACAGGGAATTGAAGCTTTCTTT. Based on the CDR3 plus reference TRBV28 and TRBJ1-1, the full variable domain is DVKVTQSSRYLVKRTGEKVFLECVQDMDHENMFWYRQDPGLGLRLIYFSYDVKMKEKGDIPEGYSVSREKKERFSLILESASTNQTSMYLCASNQQGIEAFFGQGTRLTVV.

This clone was detected only once. The CDR3 reads CASSWGGGSGNTIYF. DNA of the CDR3: TGCGCCAGCAGCTGGGGAGGGGGCTCTGGAAACACCATATATTTT. The rearrangement uses TRBV5-1 and TRBJ1-3; tentative D call: TRBD1 (6 bases). CDR3 size: 15 residues. CDR1 SGHRS and CDR2 YFSETQ come from the germline V gene. The germline V and J ends were trimmed by 3 bases and 0 bases, with 10 bases remaining between them.

The rearrangement joins TRBV10-2 to TRBJ1-1; D not certain. Trimming left V 4 bases short and J 3 bases short, with 15 bases between. The CDR3 covers 15 residues. Germline loops: CDR1 WSHSY, CDR2 SAAADI. CDR3 amino acids: CASSVDGRGDTEAFF. The CDR3, as DNA: TGCGCCAGCAGTGTCGATGGTCGGGGTGACACTGAAGCTTTCTTT.

The chain has TRBV27 and TRBJ2-5, with D perhaps TRBD2 (5 bases). This CDR3 is 13 amino acids long. Trimming cost V 3 bases and J 0 bases, with 5 bases left between them. Germline V gene sequence: CDR1 MNHEY, CDR2 SMNVEV (reference sequence). The CDR3 is CASSLDYQETQYF. CDR3 sequence (DNA): TGTGCCAGCAGTTTGGACTACCAAGAGACCCAGTACTTC.

This clone was recorded a few times. This chain links TRBV28 with TRBJ1-2; 10 bases agree with TRBD1. Germline lookup yields CDR1 MDHEN and CDR2 SYDVKM. Losses at the gene ends were 6 bases for V and 4 bases for J; bases not matched to a gene: 8. CDR3 length: 15 amino acids. The CDR3 spells CASRGRDRGLYGYTF. For the CDR3, the DNA is TGTGCCAGCAGAGGCCGGGACAGGGGCCTCTATGGCTACACCTTC.

The chain employs TRBV5-1 and TRBJ2-3, with 8 bases identical to TRBD1. The CDR3 runs 14 residues. Germline CDR1 reads SGHRS; CDR2 reads YFSETQ. The J segment lost 0 bases and the V segment lost 7 bases, leaving 4 bases of the junction unmatched. CDR3 amino acids: CASQTGDSTDTQYF. The CDR3 coding sequence is TGCGCCAGCCAGACAGGGGACAGCACAGATACGCAGTATTTT.

The chain couples TRBV27 to TRBJ2-7, with 8 bases fitting TRBD1. CDR1 is MNHEY and CDR2 is SMNVEV in the germline V gene (reference sequence). Unmatched junction bases numbered 9, after V lost 6 bases and J lost 2 bases. This CDR3 contains 15 residues. CDR3 in DNA: TGTGCCAGCAGAGTTGGGACAGGACCTGCCTACGAGCAGTACTTC. As protein: CASRVGTGPAYEQYF.

The chain employs TRBV4-1 and TRBJ1-6; TRBD1 aligns across 7 bases. This CDR3 has 15 residues. V was clipped by 0 bases and J by 7 bases; unmatched bases: 3. Germline V gene sequence: CDR1 MGHRA, CDR2 YSYEKL. For the CDR3, the DNA is TGCGCCAGCAGCCAAGAAAAGACAGGGAATTCACCCCTCCACTTT. This translates into CASSQEKTGNSPLHF.

V is TRBV28 and J is TRBJ2-3, with D maybe TRBD2 (5 bases). CDR1 MDHEN and CDR2 SYDVKM come from the germline V gene. The CDR3 has 13 residues. Trimming removed 1 base at V and 6 bases at J, with 8 bases between. The CDR3 region has the DNA TGTGCCAGCAGTTTATTTTCGGGGGATACGCAGTATTTT. This gives the protein CASSLFSGDTQYF.

The rearrangement links TRBV4-3 to TRBJ2-7; 8 bases are shared with TRBD1. CDR3 length: 15 amino acids. Trimming cost V 0 bases and J 6 bases; bases outside gene matches: 7. Germline assignment: CDR1 LGHNA and CDR2 YSLEER. The CDR3: CASSQDPDRVGEQYF. The CDR3 DNA is TGCGCCAGCAGCCAAGATCCGGACAGGGTGGGCGAGCAGTACTTC.

This clone was observed once. The chain carries TRBV9 and TRBJ2-1; TRBD2 is a possible D gene (6 bases). Germline CDR1 is SGDLS and CDR2 is YYNGEE. Trimming took 4 bases from V and 0 from J, leaving 17 bases between them. The CDR3 covers 17 residues. The CDR3 nucleotides read TGTGCCAGCAGCCCGGGGAGCGGGCTTTCCTCCTACAATGAGCAGTTCTTC. This encodes CASSPGSGLSSYNEQFF.

The chain joins TRBV7-9 to TRBJ2-1; 10 nucleotides align to TRBD2. This CDR3 is 18 amino acids long. Germline CDR1 and CDR2: SEHNR and FQNEAQ (reference sequence). V was pared by 2 bases and J by 0 bases, with 7 bases of the junction left unmatched. The CDR3 reads CASSLWLAGVSSYNEQFF. CDR3 sequence (DNA): TGTGCCAGCAGCTTATGGCTAGCGGGAGTCAGCTCCTACAATGAGCAGTTCTTC.

This chain joins TRBV5-1 and TRBJ2-5; TRBD2 matches at 7 bases. The V segment lost 6 bases and the J segment 5 bases; nucleotides outside the gene matches: 7. The CDR3 is 13 amino acids. Germline V gene data show CDR1 as SGHRS and CDR2 as YFSETQ. This chain's CDR3 is CASKPGGGETQYF. CDR3 sequence (DNA): TGCGCCAGCAAACCGGGGGGTGGGGAGACCCAGTACTTC.

The chain uses TRBV9 and TRBJ1-4, with 8 positions matching TRBD1. Trimming took 0 bases from V and 6 from J; bases not matched to a gene: 16. Germline assignment: CDR1 SGDLS and CDR2 YYNGEE. CDR3 length equals 19 residues. CDR3 sequence: CASSVEDGLETGVHEKLFF. As DNA, the CDR3 is TGTGCCAGCAGCGTAGAGGATGGCCTTGAGACAGGGGTCCATGAAAAACTGTTTTTT.

The V call is TRBV28, the J call TRBJ1-5; D is possibly TRBD1 (6 bases). The V end was cut by 5 bases, the J end by 7 bases, with 9 bases between. Germline V gene data show CDR1 as MDHEN and CDR2 as SYDVKM. This CDR3 has 12 amino acids. The CDR3 nucleotides read TGTGCCAGCAGTCCGACAGGACAGCCCCAGCATTTT. Translation gives CASSPTGQPQHF.

In its sample, this clone was seen a few times. The chain recombines TRBV19 with TRBJ2-3, with D possibly TRBD2 on 5 matching bases. V was cut by 3 bases and J by 6 bases, with 16 bases left in between. CDR3 length: 15 amino acids. Germline lookup yields CDR1 LNHDA and CDR2 SQIVND (reference sequence). For the CDR3, the DNA is TGTGCCAGTAGTATTGCGTATAGCGTGGCGGATACGCAGTATTTT. Its translation: CASSIAYSVADTQYF.

This clone was seen more than once but under ten times. The V and J genes are TRBV5-1 and TRBJ2-4, with D possibly being TRBD1 (6 bases). Germline CDR1 and CDR2: SGHRS and YFSETQ. Trimming cost V 4 bases and J 3 bases, with 17 bases left between them. CDR3 size: 16 residues. DNA for the CDR3: TGCGCCAGCAGCCCTGATATACAGGGAGTCAAAAACATTCAGTACTTC. It encodes CASSPDIQGVKNIQYF.

V is TRBV9 and J is TRBJ2-2; 14 bases agree with TRBD2. The CDR3 covers 17 residues. CDR1 is SGDLS and CDR2 is YYNGEE in the germline V gene. J was trimmed by 7 bases and V by 1 base; bases with no gene match: 6. The CDR3 loop reads CASSVSGTSGSFGELFF. In DNA form, the CDR3 reads TGTGCCAGCAGCGTAAGCGGGACTAGCGGGAGTTTCGGGGAGCTGTTTTTT.

The chain carries TRBV4-3 and TRBJ2-7; 8 bases line up with TRBD2. The CDR3 is 14 amino acids. The V gene's germline CDR1 is LGHNA and CDR2 YSLEER. J gave up 2 bases and V 1 base, and 1 base lay outside the gene matches. CDR3 sequence (DNA): TGCGCCAGCAGCCAAGCGCGGGGGGCCTACGAGCAGTACTTC. Residues: CASSQARGAYEQYF.

The chain uses TRBV15 and TRBJ2-3; a possible D gene is TRBD1 (6 bases). Germline V CDR1 and CDR2: LNHNV, YYDKDF (reference sequence). The CDR3 is made up of 16 amino acids. The V end lost 0 bases, the J end lost 1 base, and 11 bases lay between the germline ends. Written as DNA, the CDR3 is TGTGCCACCAGCAGAGAGGGCCAGGGGCGCACAGATACGCAGTATTTT. Its translation is CATSREGQGRTDTQYF.

This sequence joins TRBV6-5 and TRBJ2-7; no clear D. The CDR3 length is 13 residues. Germline assignment: CDR1 MNHEY and CDR2 SVGAGI. V dropped 2 bases and J dropped 6 bases, with 11 bases sitting between them. The CDR3 nucleotides read TGTGCCAGCAGTTACGACACCTCAGGCGAGCAGTACTTC. Translated, it gives CASSYDTSGEQYF.

V and J are TRBV6-5 and TRBJ1-2, with TRBD1 matching over 10 bases. Unmatched junction bases numbered 5, after V lost 5 bases and J lost 5 bases. Per the germline V gene, CDR1 is MNHEY and CDR2 is SVGAGI. The CDR3 sequence is 14 residues long. The CDR3 bases are TGTGCCAGCAGTGCCCGACAGGGGGCGTATGGCTACACCTTC. It encodes CASSARQGAYGYTF.

The gene calls are TRBV9 and TRBJ2-5, with TRBD2 matching 9 bases. V lost 4 bases, J lost 4 bases, and 8 bases stayed unmatched. The CDR3 sequence is 15 residues long. CDR1 and CDR2 (germline): SGDLS, YYNGEE. CDR3 sequence (DNA): TGTGCCAGCAGCCCCGGCAAAGCGGGAGGAGAGACCCAGTACTTC. It is translated as CASSPGKAGGETQYF.

The chain links TRBV13 to TRBJ2-1; the D gene is possibly TRBD2 (5 bases). Germline lookup yields CDR1 PRHDT and CDR2 FYEKMQ (reference sequence). V was shortened by 2 bases and J by 9 bases, with 11 bases between the two germline ends. CDR3 size: 13 residues. The CDR3 region has the DNA TGTGCCAGCAGCTTACTCGTTGCGGGTGAGCAGTTCTTC. It yields the protein CASSLLVAGEQFF.

In nucleotides, the CDR3 is TGCGCCAGCAGCTTGGGACTAGCGGGCTTCAACGAGCAGTACTTC. The encoded protein is CASSLGLAGFNEQYF. The V call is TRBV5-1, the J call TRBJ2-7; 10 bases are shared with TRBD2. The CDR3 consists of 15 residues. From germline, CDR1 is SGHRS and CDR2 YFSETQ. Trimming cost V 0 bases and J 5 bases; bases outside gene matches: 5.